This T cell receptor beta chain derives from a study of CD4 T cells in relation to SARS-CoV-2 and coronaviruses. About the study: Of the patients, roughly eight were male, 4 female, two Hispanic.

Survey-level TCR-beta sequencing used DNA from CEF-cultured naive and memory CD4+ T cells. This table comes from immunoSEQ multiplex PCR, and its TCRdb copy is limited to in-frame clones, with some not included. The data hold 30,000 to 45,000 clones, with more than 65% observed a single time. Notes on this clone: Its antigen is unknown.

V was clipped by 0 bases and J by 2 bases; unmatched bases: 4. Per germline, CDR1 SGHRS and CDR2 YFSETQ. The CDR3 has 15 residues. The chain uses TRBV5-1 and TRBJ1-2, with 7 bases identical to TRBD1. Material: memory CD4+ T cells from PBMCs, cultured in vitro. This TCR came from an adult with COVID-19. CDR3 coding DNA: TGCGCCAGCAGCTTGGGACAGGGACCAAACTATGGCTACACCTTC. This sequence encodes CASSLGQGPNYGYTF.